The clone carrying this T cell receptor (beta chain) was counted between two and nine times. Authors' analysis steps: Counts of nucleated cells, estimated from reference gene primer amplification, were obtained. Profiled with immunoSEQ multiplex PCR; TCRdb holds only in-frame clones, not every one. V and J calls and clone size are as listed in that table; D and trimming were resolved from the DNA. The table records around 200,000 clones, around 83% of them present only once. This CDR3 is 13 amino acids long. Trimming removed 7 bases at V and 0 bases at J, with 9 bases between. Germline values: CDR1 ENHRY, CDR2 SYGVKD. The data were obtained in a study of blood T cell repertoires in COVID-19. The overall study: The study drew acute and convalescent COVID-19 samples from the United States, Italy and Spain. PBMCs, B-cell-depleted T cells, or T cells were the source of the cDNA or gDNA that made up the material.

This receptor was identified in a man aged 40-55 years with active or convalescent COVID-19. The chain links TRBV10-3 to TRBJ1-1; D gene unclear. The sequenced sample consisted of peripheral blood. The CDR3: CAITAGMNTEAFF. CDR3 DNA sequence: TGTGCCATCACCGCGGGAATGAACACTGAAGCTTTCTTT.